The rows below give T cell receptor beta chains drawn from one sample of a study of control samples from healthy donors and cancer patients. Sequencing used immunoSEQ multiplex PCR; TCRdb keeps in-frame clones, though not all of them. The data show about 150,000 clones, with roughly 94% seen just once and around 5.4% held by the top ten. Sequenced material: blood. The receptor source for this set is a middle-aged man in good health. The CDR3 runs from the conserved cysteine through the conserved F or W. The order of the fields is V gene, CDR3 length, J gene, clone size, D gene, CDR3 protein, CDR3 DNA. The D gene is left open where the match is weak. Where a row states a size, it is once, few, many or the class of an expanded clone; other rows omit it.

TRBV5-8	12	TRBJ2-1	.	.	CASSRQPDEQFF	TGTGCCAGCAGCCGACAGCCTGATGAGCAGTTCTTC
TRBV3-1/TRBV3-2	15	TRBJ1-5	.	.	CASSQADRFNQPQHF	TGTGCCAGCAGCCAAGCCGACCGGTTCAATCAGCCCCAGCATTTT
TRBV27	14	TRBJ2-7	.	.	CASSLGDIIYEQYF	TGTGCCAGCAGTTTAGGGGACATTATCTACGAGCAGTACTTC
TRBV27	13	TRBJ2-7	.	.	CASSLSNSYEQYF	TGTGCCAGCAGTTTATCGAACTCCTACGAGCAGTACTTC
TRBV2	14	TRBJ2-7	.	.	CASNLPDAPREQYF	TGTGCCAGCAACCTCCCCGACGCCCCTCGCGAGCAGTACTTC
TRBV5-1	14	TRBJ1-1	.	.	CASTGWERGTEAFF	TGCGCCAGCACCGGTTGGGAGAGGGGGACTGAAGCTTTCTTT
TRBV11-2	15	TRBJ1-4	.	TRBD1	CASSLMTGINEKLFF	TGTGCCAGCAGCTTAATGACAGGGATTAATGAAAAACTGTTTTTT
TRBV30	15	TRBJ1-4	.	.	CAWSVTRGQNEKLFF	TGTGCCTGGAGTGTAACACGGGGGCAAAATGAAAAACTGTTTTTT
TRBV5-1	14	TRBJ2-1	.	TRBD2	CASSPYGGNNEQFF	TGCGCCAGCAGCCCCTACGGGGGGAACAATGAGCAGTTCTTC
TRBV7-2	19	TRBJ2-1	.	TRBD2	CASSLRKFGSGGAADEQFF	TGTGCCAGCAGCTTAAGGAAGTTTGGTAGCGGGGGGGCCGCCGATGAGCAGTTCTTC
TRBV20-1	11	TRBJ1-1	.	.	CSAPSHRVAFF	TGCAGTGCTCCAAGTCACAGGGTAGCTTTCTTT
TRBV9	16	TRBJ1-3	.	.	CASSVAPRISGNTIYF	TGTGCCAGCAGCGTAGCCCCGCGGATCTCTGGAAACACCATATATTTT
TRBV7-9	13	TRBJ1-1	.	TRBD1	CASSQGAEAEAFF	TGTGCCAGCAGCCAGGGGGCAGAGGCTGAAGCTTTCTTT
TRBV7-9	12	TRBJ1-1	.	.	CASSFQNTEAFF	TGTGCCAGCAGCTTTCAGAACACTGAAGCTTTCTTT
TRBV5-6	15	TRBJ2-5	.	.	CASSPTSPVQETQYF	TGTGCCAGCAGCCCCACTAGCCCTGTACAAGAGACCCAGTACTTC
TRBV7-2	15	TRBJ1-6	.	TRBD1	CASSNRQGENSPLHF	TGTGCCAGCAGCAACCGACAGGGGGAGAATTCACCCCTCCACTTT
TRBV5-1	16	TRBJ2-7	.	TRBD1	CASSLGDRGRVHEQYF	TGCGCCAGCAGCTTGGGGGACAGGGGGAGGGTCCACGAGCAGTACTTC
TRBV5-1	15	TRBJ1-4	.	TRBD1	CASRWEGQTNEKLFF	TGCGCCAGCAGATGGGAGGGACAGACTAATGAAAAACTGTTTTTT
TRBV5-5	13	TRBJ1-4	.	.	CASSLSSYEKLFF	TGTGCCAGCAGCTTGTCCAGTTATGAAAAACTGTTTTTT
TRBV11-2	15	TRBJ1-1	.	.	CASSLDRTANTEAFF	TGTGCCAGCAGCTTAGATAGGACAGCGAACACTGAAGCTTTCTTT
TRBV18	15	TRBJ2-7	.	TRBD1	CASSPLGQGTYEQYF	TGTGCCAGCTCACCATTGGGACAGGGGACCTACGAGCAGTACTTC
TRBV5-1	18	TRBJ1-2	few	TRBD1	CASSPRDRSRSLNYGYTF	TGCGCCAGCAGCCCCCGGGACAGGAGCAGAAGCCTTAACTATGGCTACACCTTC
TRBV6-6	15	TRBJ2-1	.	TRBD1	CASSYDRGWGNEQFF	TGTGCCAGCAGTTACGACAGGGGCTGGGGGAATGAGCAGTTCTTC
TRBV28	14	TRBJ1-4	once	TRBD1	CASRGDRGNEKLFF	TGTGCCAGCAGGGGGGACAGGGGTAATGAAAAACTGTTTTTT
TRBV5-6	13	TRBJ2-3	.	TRBD2	CASSLAGGDTQYF	TGTGCCAGCAGCTTGGCGGGGGGGGATACGCAGTATTTT
TRBV30	13	TRBJ1-1	.	.	CAFTTGYSTEAFF	TGTGCCTTTACAACAGGGTACAGCACTGAAGCTTTCTTT
TRBV19	15	TRBJ1-4	once	.	CASSTLDSLNEKLFF	TGTGCCAGTAGTACCCTCGACAGTCTTAATGAAAAACTGTTTTTT
TRBV4-2	13	TRBJ1-5	.	.	CASSLKGNQPQHF	TGTGCCAGCAGCCTTAAGGGCAATCAGCCCCAGCATTTT
TRBV7-8	14	TRBJ1-1	few	TRBD1	CASSRDRGGTEAFF	TGTGCCAGCAGCCGAGACAGGGGCGGCACTGAAGCTTTCTTT
TRBV15	14	TRBJ1-5	.	TRBD1	CATSRSGGNQPQHF	TGTGCCACCAGCAGATCAGGGGGAAATCAGCCCCAGCATTTT
TRBV24-1	14	TRBJ2-1	.	TRBD1	CATSKTGSYNEQFF	TGTGCCACCAGTAAGACAGGGTCCTACAATGAGCAGTTCTTC
TRBV12-3/TRBV12-4	13	TRBJ1-5	.	.	CASSSSRGQPQHF	TGTGCCAGCAGCTCGTCGCGGGGCCAGCCCCAGCATTTT
TRBV13	16	TRBJ2-1	.	TRBD2	CASSVRLAGGLGEQFF	TGTGCCAGCAGCGTACGACTAGCGGGGGGGCTTGGTGAGCAGTTCTTC
TRBV28	20	TRBJ2-3	.	.	CASNKYYPIPQGSRTDTQYF	TGTGCCAGCAATAAATATTACCCAATCCCGCAGGGGTCCCGCACAGATACGCAGTATTTT
TRBV19	14	TRBJ1-1	once	.	CASHLAGAGTEAFF	TGTGCCAGTCACCTCGCGGGGGCGGGAACTGAAGCTTTCTTT
TRBV28	13	TRBJ1-2	.	.	CASSLWQGVGYTF	TGTGCCAGCAGTTTATGGCAGGGTGTTGGCTACACCTTC
TRBV2	14	TRBJ2-5	.	.	CASSGRRAQETQYF	TGTGCCAGCAGTGGCCGACGGGCCCAAGAGACCCAGTACTTC
TRBV28	15	TRBJ2-7	.	TRBD1	CASTNRDSGTYEQYF	TGTGCCAGCACCAACCGGGACAGTGGAACCTACGAGCAGTACTTC
TRBV4-1	16	TRBJ1-1	.	.	CASSQLGDTSHTEAFF	TGCGCCAGCAGCCAACTGGGAGATACGTCCCACACTGAAGCTTTCTTT
TRBV7-9	14	TRBJ2-1	.	.	CASSLWTASHEQFF	TGTGCCAGCAGCTTATGGACTGCCTCCCATGAGCAGTTCTTC
TRBV18	14	TRBJ1-2	.	TRBD1	CASSPGQGLYGYTF	TGTGCCAGCTCACCAGGACAGGGGCTCTATGGCTACACCTTC
TRBV5-1	14	TRBJ2-7	.	.	CASSLVGGSYEQYF	TGCGCCAGCAGCTTGGTCGGGGGTTCCTACGAGCAGTACTTC
TRBV5-1	15	TRBJ2-1	.	TRBD1	CASSWGTAQYNEQFF	TGCGCCAGCAGCTGGGGGACAGCCCAATACAATGAGCAGTTCTTC
TRBV29-1	15	TRBJ2-7	.	.	CSVEGGAGPSYEQYF	TGCAGCGTTGAAGGTGGAGCCGGGCCCTCCTACGAGCAGTACTTC
TRBV27	14	TRBJ1-5	.	.	CASSFSGVNQPQHF	TGTGCCAGCAGTTTTTCAGGGGTCAATCAGCCCCAGCATTTT
TRBV10-2	15	TRBJ2-7	.	TRBD2	CASSGDLAAPYEQYF	TGCGCCAGCAGTGGGGACCTAGCGGCGCCCTACGAGCAGTACTTC
TRBV18	16	TRBJ1-2	once	TRBD1	CASSPQGQGAVYGYTF	TGTGCCAGCTCACCCCAGGGGCAGGGGGCTGTTTATGGCTACACCTTC
TRBV4-1	12	TRBJ2-1	.	.	CASSLPSVEQFF	TGCGCCAGCAGCCTCCCCTCCGTTGAGCAGTTCTTC
TRBV30	14	TRBJ1-2	.	.	CAWSGDRGYYGYTF	TGTGCCTGGAGCGGGGACCGAGGATACTATGGCTACACCTTC
TRBV9	14	TRBJ1-4	.	.	CASSEQGNNEKLFF	TGTGCCAGCAGCGAACAGGGAAATAATGAAAAACTGTTTTTT
TRBV18	14	TRBJ1-4	once	.	CASSPGGNREKLFF	TGTGCCAGCTCACCTGGTGGAAACCGGGAAAAACTGTTTTTT
TRBV19	14	TRBJ1-3	.	.	CASSIVASGNTIYF	TGTGCCAGTAGTATAGTTGCCTCTGGAAACACCATATATTTT
TRBV6-5	13	TRBJ1-5	.	.	CASRRTAFQPQHF	TGTGCCAGCAGAAGGACAGCCTTCCAGCCCCAGCATTTT
TRBV24-1	11	TRBJ2-7	.	.	CATSDLREQYF	TGTGCCACCAGTGATTTGCGGGAGCAGTACTTC
TRBV13	11	TRBJ1-1	.	.	CASSRGTEAFF	TGTGCCAGCAGCAGGGGGACTGAAGCTTTCTTT
TRBV5-1	17	TRBJ1-6	.	TRBD1	CASSLGGQGDTNSPLHF	TGCGCCAGCAGCTTGGGCGGACAGGGGGACACTAATTCACCCCTCCACTTT
TRBV5-1	15	TRBJ2-3	once	.	CASSTGTEGTDTQYF	TGCGCCAGCAGCACCGGGACGGAGGGCACAGATACGCAGTATTTT
TRBV6-5	15	TRBJ1-3	.	TRBD1	CASSRDRSSGNTIYF	TGTGCCAGCAGCCGGGACAGGAGCTCTGGAAACACCATATATTTT
TRBV5-8	12	TRBJ1-1	.	.	CASAWGQSEAFF	TGTGCCAGCGCCTGGGGCCAGTCTGAAGCTTTCTTT
TRBV5-4	13	TRBJ1-1	.	.	CASSSRGNTEAFF	TGTGCCAGCAGCTCCAGGGGGAACACTGAAGCTTTCTTT